The 3 T cell receptor beta chains below come from one sample, sequenced in a study of blood T cells in healthy people across ages. It was with a sample-barcoded 5' primer and a J-beta primer mix that a second PCR of about 6 to 12 cycles was run. MiXCR, run by TCRdb on the 5' RACE reads, gives a single entry per CDR3 protein. The sample lists 790,000 or so distinct CDR3 sequences, around half occurring once. The sample consisted of blood. These TCRs come from an older man in good health.

This clonotype came up many times. This sequence joins TRBV12-3 or TRBV12-4 and TRBJ2-5; 8 positions agree with TRBD2. The CDR3 is 16 residues long. V lost 5 bases to trimming and J lost 0 bases; unmatched junction nucleotides: 8. CDR3 sequence reads: CASSRQVSGDQETQYF. CDR3 sequence (DNA): TGTGCCAGCAGTCGCCAGGTTAGCGGGGACCAAGAGACCCAGTACTTC.

This clonotype was observed many times. The chain uses TRBV20-1 and TRBJ2-1; a possible D gene is TRBD2 (5 bases). The ends were cut back, 3 bases at V and 6 bases at J, with 12 bases in the middle. CDR3 length equals 13 residues. CDR1 DFQATT and CDR2 SNEGSKA come from the germline V gene (reference sequence). Written as DNA, the CDR3 is TGCAGTGCTAGTTGGCAGGAGGTCAATGAGCAGTTCTTC. It encodes CSASWQEVNEQFF.

At least ten counts were recorded for this clonotype. This chain connects TRBV12-3 or TRBV12-4 to TRBJ1-1; D unclear. Trimming took 5 bases from V and 0 from J, leaving 10 bases between them. The CDR3 has 14 amino acids. The CDR3 region has the DNA TGTGCCAGCAGTCGGACGGTCATGAACACTGAAGCTTTCTTT. This encodes CASSRTVMNTEAFF.